This T cell receptor (beta chain) originates from a study of cytomegalovirus exposure and HLA in healthy donors. Germline values: CDR1 DFQATT, CDR2 SNEGSKA (reference sequence). V was pared by 5 bases and J by 9 bases, with 10 bases between. The CDR3 runs to 10 residues. Sequenced by immunoSEQ multiplex PCR; TCRdb stores in-frame clones only, minus some. The repertoire has approximately 150,000 clones, approximately 86% of them found once; the top ten carry roughly 2.5%. The chain joins TRBV20-1 to TRBJ1-1; D might be TRBD1 (5 bases). The origin of this receptor is a man aged 18 to 29 in good health and CMV-seropositive. The sample comprised PBMCs. The CDR3 here is CSAPRGKAFF. CDR3 nucleotides: TGCAGTGCTCCGCGGGGGAAAGCTTTCTTT.